One sample yielded the 19 T cell receptor beta chains listed below, sequenced in a study of cytomegalovirus exposure and HLA in healthy donors. Use of 60 Vbeta and 13 Jbeta primers characterized the PCR. Generated by immunoSEQ multiplex PCR, the TCRdb table keeps only in-frame clones and is missing some. This sample carries about 130,000 clones, about 76% of them seen once, and the ten largest clones take around 13%. Sequenced: PBMCs. Every receptor here comes from a woman aged 60-75 years in good health and CMV-seropositive.

The chain couples TRBV5-8 to TRBJ1-1, with 8 bases matching TRBD1. Trimming removed 2 bases from V and 5 bases from J; junction bases left unmatched: 14. CDR1 is SGHTS, CDR2 YDEGEE, per germline. The CDR3 totals 17 residues. For the CDR3, the DNA is TGTGCCAGCAGCTTTTTCAGGGGGCAATTCGGTAGTACTGAAGCTTTCTTT. Translating it yields CASSFFRGQFGSTEAFF.

J is TRBJ1-6 and V is TRBV30; 7 bases line up with TRBD1. From germline, CDR1 is GTSNPN and CDR2 SVGIG (reference sequence). V shed 5 bases and J 9 bases; nucleotides not matched to a gene: 7. This CDR3 contains 13 residues. CDR3 coding DNA: TGTGCCTGGGACGGGACAGCCGGTTCACCCCTCCACTTT. Translated: CAWDGTAGSPLHF.

This chain uses TRBV11-2 with TRBJ1-2, with 9 bases that match TRBD1. Germline V gives CDR1 SGHAT, CDR2 FQNNGV. The CDR3 covers 15 residues. V was pared by 5 bases and J by 4 bases, with 8 bases of the junction left unmatched. The chain's CDR3 is CASSPGQGPTYGYTF. CDR3 bases: TGTGCCAGCAGCCCGGGACAGGGTCCCACCTATGGCTACACCTTC.

The genes are TRBV2 and TRBJ1-5, with D uncertain. Germline values: CDR1 SNHLY, CDR2 FYNNEI. With 5 bases removed from V and 3 bases from J, the gap between germline ends came to 14 bases. This CDR3 region has 15 residues. In DNA, the CDR3 is TGTGCCAGCAGTTCCTTCGGGTCTTCCAATCAGCCCCAGCATTTT. Protein product: CASSSFGSSNQPQHF.

This chain links TRBV6-5 with TRBJ1-1; 11 bases are shared with TRBD1. V lost 0 bases, J lost 5 bases, and 2 bases stayed unmatched. The CDR3 has 15 residues. The germline gives CDR1 MNHEY, CDR2 SVGAGI. The CDR3 region is CASSYSGTGGTEAFF. The CDR3 DNA reads TGTGCCAGCAGTTACTCAGGGACAGGGGGGACTGAAGCTTTCTTT.

This clone occurred a few times. V and J are TRBV6-1 and TRBJ1-4, with unresolved D. The CDR3 is 13 residues long. Per the germline V gene, CDR1 is MNHNS and CDR2 is SASEGT. V was clipped by 7 bases and J by 5 bases, with 11 bases between them. CDR3 region: CASTKTGNEKLFF. The CDR3 nucleotides are TGTGCCAGCACAAAGACGGGAAATGAAAAACTGTTTTTT.

The chain has TRBV5-8 and TRBJ2-7; tentative D call: TRBD1 (6 bases). Germline values: CDR1 SGHTS, CDR2 YDEGEE. The CDR3 loop spans 18 amino acids. Trimming removed 0 bases at V and 0 bases at J, with 19 bases between. In DNA form, the CDR3 reads TGTGCCAGCAGCTTGGTGGGGACAAGAGGGGGAAGCTCCTACGAGCAGTACTTC. It is translated as CASSLVGTRGGSSYEQYF.

V usage is TRBV5-4 and J usage is TRBJ2-3, with 7 bases matching TRBD2. After removal of 2 bases from V and 3 bases from J, the junction contained 6 bases not matched to a gene. The CDR3 sequence is 15 residues long. Germline lookup yields CDR1 SGHNT and CDR2 YYREEE (reference sequence). The CDR3 is CASSLSGVGTDTQYF. As DNA, the CDR3 is TGTGCCAGCAGCTTAAGCGGGGTAGGGACAGATACGCAGTATTTT.

The chain combines TRBV5-1 with TRBJ2-3, with D possibly being TRBD2 (5 bases). This CDR3 spans 16 amino acids. Trimming removed 5 bases at V and 1 base at J, with 17 bases between. The V gene's germline CDR1 is SGHRS and CDR2 YFSETQ. The CDR3, as DNA: TGCGCCAGCAGTTTTGGAGTGAGTAGCGGCACAGATACGCAGTATTTT. This translates into CASSFGVSSGTDTQYF.

The rearrangement links TRBV19 to TRBJ1-1; D is unresolved. The germline CDR1 and CDR2 sequences are LNHDA and SQIVND (reference sequence). This CDR3 is 13 amino acids long. Deletions cut 7 bases from V and 0 bases from J, with 9 bases between. The CDR3 DNA reads as TGTGCCAGTACGGGTTTCATGAACACTGAAGCTTTCTTT. This gives the protein CASTGFMNTEAFF.

V gene TRBV11-3 combines with J gene TRBJ2-1; 7 nucleotides line up with TRBD2. The V segment lost 5 bases and the J segment 4 bases; nucleotides outside the gene matches: 8. Per germline, CDR1 SGHNT and CDR2 YENEEA. The CDR3 sequence is 15 residues long. The CDR3 region is CASSLSGTPYNEQFF. As DNA, the CDR3 is TGTGCCAGCAGCCTAAGCGGGACTCCTTACAATGAGCAGTTCTTC.

The J gene is TRBJ2-7, the V gene TRBV7-2, with TRBD2 identical over 9 bases. Trimming took 5 bases from V and 6 from J; bases not matched to a gene: 5. The CDR3 totals 13 residues. The germline CDR1 and CDR2 sequences are SGHTA and FQGNSA. The CDR3 loop is CASSTAGGSEQYF. In nucleotides, the CDR3 is TGTGCCAGCAGCACAGCGGGAGGTTCCGAGCAGTACTTC.

This chain connects TRBV7-2 to TRBJ2-7; maybe TRBD2 (6 bases). The CDR3 consists of 17 residues. Germline values: CDR1 SGHTA, CDR2 FQGNSA. The ends were cut back, 1 base at V and 0 bases at J, with 16 bases in the middle. CDR3 residues: CASSLVGGGSSSYEQYF. The DNA of the CDR3 is TGTGCCAGCAGCTTAGTGGGAGGCGGGTCTAGCTCCTACGAGCAGTACTTC. Based on the CDR3 plus reference TRBV7-2 and TRBJ2-7, the full variable domain is GAGVSQSPSNKVTEKGKDVELRCDPISGHTALYWYRQSLGQGLEFLIYFQGNSAPDKSGLPSDRFSAERTGGSVSTLTIQRTQQEDSAVYLCASSLVGGGSSSYEQYFGPGTRLTVT.

The chain is built from TRBV7-2 and TRBJ1-5; maybe TRBD1 (6 bases). The CDR3 sequence is 16 residues long. Germline V gives CDR1 SGHTA, CDR2 FQGNSA. V gave up 0 bases and J gave up 0 bases, with 9 bases separating them. As DNA, the CDR3 is TGTGCCAGCAGCTTAGCGGGACATCGTAGCAATCAGCCCCAGCATTTT. Translation: CASSLAGHRSNQPQHF.

This chain connects TRBV19 to TRBJ1-4; TRBD1 is a possible D gene (5 bases). V lost 5 bases and J 8 bases, leaving 9 bases between the germline ends. Per the germline V gene, CDR1 is LNHDA and CDR2 is SQIVND (reference sequence). This CDR3 is 12 amino acids long. The CDR3, as DNA: TGTGCCAGTAGTCGGAGGGGAGAAAAACTGTTTTTT. Its translation: CASSRRGEKLFF.

V is TRBV25-1 and J is TRBJ1-2; TRBD1 aligns across 8 bases. Germline assignment: CDR1 MGHDK and CDR2 SYGVNS. V was pared by 1 base and J by 4 bases, with 2 bases of the junction left unmatched. The CDR3 consists of 14 residues. CDR3 sequence reads: CASSELQGGYGYTF. The CDR3 DNA reads TGTGCCAGCAGTGAATTACAGGGGGGCTATGGCTACACCTTC.

The chain couples TRBV5-1 to TRBJ2-7; a possible D gene is TRBD1 (6 bases). There are 15 residues in the CDR3. Trimming cost V 4 bases and J 4 bases, with 18 bases left between them. CDR1 is SGHRS, CDR2 YFSETQ, per germline. CDR3 sequence reads: CASSLYAGEYYEQYF. In DNA form, the CDR3 reads TGCGCCAGCAGCCTTTACGCAGGGGAATATTACGAGCAGTACTTC.

This clone was found once. This chain joins TRBV5-1 and TRBJ2-3; no reliable D call. The V gene lost 5 bases and the J gene lost 3 bases, with 13 bases spanning the gap. In germline, CDR1 is SGHRS, CDR2 YFSETQ. This CDR3 spans 14 amino acids. This CDR3 reads CASSPTQVTDTQYF. The CDR3 DNA is TGCGCCAGCAGTCCTACGCAGGTAACAGATACGCAGTATTTT.

The rearrangement links TRBV7-2 to TRBJ1-6; perhaps TRBD1 as D (6 bases). Trimming removed 1 base at V and 13 bases at J, with 11 bases between. Germline V gene sequence: CDR1 SGHTA, CDR2 FQGNSA. The CDR3 sequence is 13 residues long. The CDR3 bases are TGTGCCAGCAGCTTAGGGTACAGGGCCCCCCTCCACTTT. The encoded protein is CASSLGYRAPLHF.